The table lists the clone carrying this TCR beta chain with many counts. This record belongs to a study of T-cell reconstitution after alpha-beta-depleted transplantation in children. This sample's TCRbeta library carried unique molecular identifier barcodes. One entry per CDR3 protein, called by TCRdb with MiXCR from the PCR reads. The repertoire holds some 200,000 distinct CDR3 sequences, with less than 15% as singletons. The receptor was isolated from a human donor who donated a stem cell graft to a child with acute lymphoblastic leukemia. The sample here was PBMCs from the stem cell graft donor, taken from the stem cell graft.

The CDR3 sequence is CASSRVAGGSYNEQFF. The CDR3 bases are TGTGCCAGCAGCCGAGTAGCGGGAGGATCCTACAATGAGCAGTTCTTC. The chain employs TRBV6-5 and TRBJ2-1; 10 bases fit TRBD2. The V gene's germline CDR1 is MNHEY and CDR2 SVGAGI. With V trimmed by 6 bases and J by 1 base, 6 bases remained unmatched. This CDR3 has 16 amino acids.